These 5 T cell receptor beta chains originate from one sample sequenced in a study of control samples from healthy donors and cancer patients. Profiling relied on immunoSEQ multiplex PCR, and the TCRdb table lists in-frame clones only, not all of them. This table has 120,000 to 150,000 clones, 91% appearing once. The source material was blood. The receptors originated from a man younger than 45 in good health.

This clone was picked up a small number of times. The chain recombines TRBV19 with TRBJ1-5; the D is unclear. The CDR3 is 14 residues long. With 7 bases removed from V and 0 bases from J, the gap between germline ends came to 10 bases. The germline V gene has CDR1 LNHDA and CDR2 SQIVND (reference sequence). CDR3 amino acids: CASTEVNSNQPQHF. In nucleotides, the CDR3 is TGTGCCAGTACCGAAGTGAATAGCAATCAGCCCCAGCATTTT.

The chain has TRBV11-2 and TRBJ2-7; 9 bases are shared with TRBD2. The germline gives CDR1 SGHAT, CDR2 FQNNGV. The trim removed 0 bases at V and 3 bases at J, leaving 3 bases unmatched. The CDR3 runs to 15 residues. The CDR3 nucleotides read TGTGCCAGCAGCTTAGAGGTGACTAGCGGCTACGAGCAGTACTTC. As protein: CASSLEVTSGYEQYF.

This clone was seen only a few times. CDR3 bases: TGTGCCAGCAGCCGTAGCCAGGGGAACACCATATATTTT. It encodes CASSRSQGNTIYF. The V call is TRBV7-3, the J call TRBJ1-3; tentatively, D is TRBD1 (6 bases). This CDR3 region has 13 residues. Between the trimmed V and J ends, which lost 5 bases and 7 bases, there was a span of 12 bases. Per germline, CDR1 SGHTA and CDR2 FQGTGA.

This rearrangement joins TRBV7-6 to TRBJ2-7; no definite D call. CDR1 SGHVS and CDR2 FNYEAQ come from the germline V gene. The CDR3 consists of 13 residues. Trimming left V 0 bases short and J 3 bases short, with 6 bases between. The CDR3 region has the DNA TGTGCCAGCAGCTTAGCGGGCAGCTACGAGCAGTACTTC. It specifies CASSLAGSYEQYF.

V and J are TRBV9 and TRBJ2-7, with D unresolved. The germline V gene encodes CDR1 SGDLS and CDR2 YYNGEE. The CDR3 has 13 amino acids. V dropped 1 base and J dropped 5 bases, with 10 bases sitting between them. CDR3 nucleotide sequence: TGTGCCAGCAGCGTACCTCCTGGGAACGAGCAGTACTTC. The encoded protein is CASSVPPGNEQYF.